A single T cell receptor (beta chain) is shown here with its context. Its antigen remains unidentified. This sample is part of a study of shared clonotypes between healthy human individuals. Whole-study context: Samples came from two female and a few male donors aged 18 to 49. The study's findings and limits: Among donors, clonotype sharing was expected to be affected by sequencing depth. Sample collection involved blood only; tissue repertoires are likely different.

Only in-frame clones appear in the TCRdb table, and some are missing; sequencing was by immunoSEQ multiplex PCR. The repertoire holds some 500,000 clones, 79% seen once, with 9.5% to 15% in the top ten. The study drew all its donors from Caucasian adults living in Nashville, Tennessee. With 1 base removed from V and 7 bases from J, the gap between germline ends came to 10 bases. The CDR3 contains 13 residues. Germline lookup yields CDR1 SGHVS and CDR2 FQNEAQ. The chain is built from TRBV7-8 and TRBJ1-2; TRBD1 might be the D (5 bases). What was sequenced was PBMCs. This receptor was taken from a woman between 40 and 50 years old in good health. Some clones in this sample may be carry-over from other donors' samples. Here the CDR3 DNA reads TGTGCCAGCAGCTTAGACAGGCTATCTGGCTACACCTTC. Amino acid sequence: CASSLDRLSGYTF.